Given below is one TCR beta chain in context. TCRdb's table, derived via immunoSEQ multiplex PCR, lists solely in-frame clones and lacks some. Among some 500,000 clones listed, 85% to 90% were seen once. These data come from a study of blood T cell repertoires in COVID-19. Germline trimming cut 2 bases from V and 4 bases from J; bases unmatched to any gene: 4. In germline, CDR1 is KGHDR, CDR2 SFDVKD. The CDR3 loop spans 15 amino acids. V and J are TRBV24-1 and TRBJ2-1; 7 bases fit TRBD2. Sequencing was carried out using peripheral blood. The source of this sequence is a woman between 45 and 65 years old with COVID-19, enrolled during active disease. CDR3 sequence: CATSDWSSGYNEQFF. The DNA of the CDR3 is TGTGCCACCAGTGATTGGTCTAGCGGATACAATGAGCAGTTCTTC.